This T cell receptor beta chain is drawn from a study of human T cells and chemical hapten exposure. Across the study: Slight differences in pooled library volume were the main source of varying TCR yields across samples. Broader study findings: Given that the donors had alopecia, their immune response may differ from that seen in healthy people.

TCRdb recomputed calls from the RACE reads with MiXCR, one row per CDR3 protein. The sample shows under 200,000 distinct CDR3 sequences, around a quarter of them seen only once. This clonotype was detected only a few times. Its target is unknown. As for time point: patch test 3, about 24 weeks after DPC sensitization. Noted treatment: therapeutic diphenylcyclopropenone sensitization with weekly scalp DPC. Sample donors consisted of patients with alopecia, aged 18 to 70 years, who were suitable for DPC. There are 14 residues in the CDR3. The V gene's germline CDR1 is SQVTM and CDR2 ANQGSEA. Deletions cut 4 bases from V and 7 bases from J, with 17 bases between.

The receptor was isolated from a woman aged 18-29 years with alopecia areata. Some clones in this sample may be carry-over from other donors' samples. The V call is TRBV29-1, the J call TRBJ2-1; the D gene could be TRBD1 or TRBD2 (6 bases each). Sequenced material: whole blood, taken in connection with sensitization to the hapten diphenylcyclopropenone (DPC). CDR3 sequence (DNA): TGCAGCGTTGTCTTGGGGGGCCTTAGGAATGAGCAGTTCTTC. It translates to CSVVLGGLRNEQFF.